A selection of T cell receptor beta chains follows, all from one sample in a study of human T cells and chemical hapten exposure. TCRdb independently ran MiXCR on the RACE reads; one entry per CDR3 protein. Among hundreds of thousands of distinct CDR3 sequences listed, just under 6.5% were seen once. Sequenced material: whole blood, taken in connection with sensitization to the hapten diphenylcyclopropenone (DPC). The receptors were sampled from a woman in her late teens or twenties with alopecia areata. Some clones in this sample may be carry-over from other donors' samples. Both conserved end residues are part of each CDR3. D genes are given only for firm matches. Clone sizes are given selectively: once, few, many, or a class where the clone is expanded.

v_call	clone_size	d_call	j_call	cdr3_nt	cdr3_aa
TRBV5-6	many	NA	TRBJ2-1	TGTGCCAGCAGCTCGTCAGGGGACAATGAGCAGTTCTTC	CASSSSGDNEQFF
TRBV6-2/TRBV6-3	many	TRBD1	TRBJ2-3	TGTGCCAGCAGTTACGCCCCCGACAGGGATCCAGATACGCAGTATTTT	CASSYAPDRDPDTQYF
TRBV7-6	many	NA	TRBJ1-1	TGTGCCAGCAGCTTAGACCCTGAGGGCAAGAACACTGAAGCTTTCTTT	CASSLDPEGKNTEAFF
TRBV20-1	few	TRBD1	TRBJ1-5	TGCAGTGCTACACAGGGGAATCAGCCCCAGCATTTT	CSATQGNQPQHF
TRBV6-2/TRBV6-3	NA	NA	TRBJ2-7	TGTGCCAGCAGTTACTGGGATAACAGGGTAAAAGGACGCTCCTACGAGCAGTACTTC	CASSYWDNRVKGRSYEQYF
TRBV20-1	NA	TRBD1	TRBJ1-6	TGCAGTGCTAGAGGTTCGGGACAGGGCGATTCACCCCTCCACTTT	CSARGSGQGDSPLHF
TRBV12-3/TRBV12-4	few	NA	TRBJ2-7	TGTGCCAGCACCCTTGCTGGGATCTCAAGCTCCTACGAGCAGTACTTC	CASTLAGISSSYEQYF
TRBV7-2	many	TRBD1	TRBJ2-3	TGTGCCAGCAGCTTATGGGTGGTTCGGGACAGGGGTGATACGCAGTATTTT	CASSLWVVRDRGDTQYF
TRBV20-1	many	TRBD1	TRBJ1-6	TGCAGTGCTAGAGATTTGATACTAGGACAGGGTAATTCACCCCTCCACTTT	CSARDLILGQGNSPLHF
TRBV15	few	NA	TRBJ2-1	TGTGCCACCAGCAGAGACAGGGTGAGCTACAATGAGCAGTTCTTC	CATSRDRVSYNEQFF
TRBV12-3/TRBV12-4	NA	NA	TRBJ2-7	TGTGCCAGCAGTTTAGCAGGGGACGAGCAGTACTTC	CASSLAGDEQYF
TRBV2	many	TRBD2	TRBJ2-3	TGTGCCAGCAGGATAGCGGGGGGCCCCGGAACGCAGTATTTT	CASRIAGGPGTQYF
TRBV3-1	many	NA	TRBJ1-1	TGTGCCAGCTCTCCGAGGGGGTGGGTCACTGAAGCTTTCTTT	CASSPRGWVTEAFF
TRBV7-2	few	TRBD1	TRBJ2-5	TGTGCCAGCAGCTTAGGGGACAGGTACCAAGAGACCCAGTACTTC	CASSLGDRYQETQYF
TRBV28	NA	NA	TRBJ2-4	TGTGCCAGCATCAGTCCTAGTATGAGAAACATTCAGTACTTC	CASISPSMRNIQYF
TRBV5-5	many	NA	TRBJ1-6	TGTGCCAGCAGCCCCGGGCAGGAGAATTCACCCCTCCACTTT	CASSPGQENSPLHF
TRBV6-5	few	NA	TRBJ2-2	TGTGCCAGCAGTTACTTAGGGGGCACCGGGGAGCTGTTTTTT	CASSYLGGTGELFF
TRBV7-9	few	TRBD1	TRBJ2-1	TGTGCCAGCAGCCCATCGACAGGGGGTCCTAGGAATGAGCAGTTCTTC	CASSPSTGGPRNEQFF
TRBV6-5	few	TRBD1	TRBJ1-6	TGTGCCAGCAGTCGCCCCGGGACAGGAAATTCACCCCTCCACTTT	CASSRPGTGNSPLHF
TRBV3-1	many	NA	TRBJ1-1	TGTGCCAGCAGCCGCGGGACTTCTGAAGCTTTCTTT	CASSRGTSEAFF
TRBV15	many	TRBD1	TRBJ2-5	TGTGCCACCAGCAGGCGTGACAGGGGTGGGAAAGAGACCCAGTACTTC	CATSRRDRGGKETQYF
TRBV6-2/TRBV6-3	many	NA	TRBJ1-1	TGTGCCAGCAGTTACAGACTGGTAGAGGCGAACACTGAAGCTTTCTTT	CASSYRLVEANTEAFF
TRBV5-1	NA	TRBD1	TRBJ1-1	TGCGCCAGCAGCTTGGATCAGGACAGGGCTACCCCGGGCAGGACTGAAGCTTTCTTT	CASSLDQDRATPGRTEAFF
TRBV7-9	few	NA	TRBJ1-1	TGTGCCAGCAGCTTGGGAATACAGGGTACTGAAGCTTTCTTT	CASSLGIQGTEAFF
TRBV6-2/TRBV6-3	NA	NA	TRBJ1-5	TGTGCCAGCAGCGACGCGGGGTTAACCAATCAGCCCCAGCATTTT	CASSDAGLTNQPQHF
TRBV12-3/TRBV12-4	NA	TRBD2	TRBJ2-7	TGTGCCAGCAGTTTATGGGCGGAGACTAGCCGGGAGCAGTACTTC	CASSLWAETSREQYF
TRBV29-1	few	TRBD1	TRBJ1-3	TGCAGCGTTACACAGGGGAACGGAAACACCATATATTTT	CSVTQGNGNTIYF
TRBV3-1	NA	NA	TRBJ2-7	TGTGCCAGCAGCCAAGGCACAGCCATCTACGAGCAGTACTTC	CASSQGTAIYEQYF
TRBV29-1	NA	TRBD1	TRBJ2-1	TGCAGCGTTGAACCGGGACAGTCAGTAAATGAGCAGTTCTTC	CSVEPGQSVNEQFF
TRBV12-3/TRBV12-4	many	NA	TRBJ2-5	TGTGCCAGCAGTATCCAGGGGAGACAGACCCAGTACTTC	CASSIQGRQTQYF
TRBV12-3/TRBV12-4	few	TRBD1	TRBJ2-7	TGTGCCAGCAGGCCTGGGACAGGGGCTTGGAACGAGCAGTACTTC	CASRPGTGAWNEQYF
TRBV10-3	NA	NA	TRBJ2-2	TGTGCCATCAATCCTGGGGGGGCAAACACCGGGGAGCTGTTTTTT	CAINPGGANTGELFF
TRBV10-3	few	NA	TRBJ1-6	TGTGCCATCAGTGAGTCAGGGGCTAGGAATTCACCCCTCCACTTT	CAISESGARNSPLHF
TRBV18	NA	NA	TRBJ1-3	TGTGCCAGCTCACCAAGTTCGGGCGTTGGAAACACCATATATTTT	CASSPSSGVGNTIYF
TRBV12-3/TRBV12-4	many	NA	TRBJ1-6	TGTGCCAGCAGTTTAAGCCCATCACCCGGCGAGTCACCCCTCCACTTT	CASSLSPSPGESPLHF
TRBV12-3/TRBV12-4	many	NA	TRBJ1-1	TGTGCCAGCAGTTTACTGGGGGCGAACACTGAAGCTTTCTTT	CASSLLGANTEAFF
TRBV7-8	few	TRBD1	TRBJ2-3	TGTGCCAGCAGCTTAGCCGGGACAGGGTACCCAGATACGCAGTATTTT	CASSLAGTGYPDTQYF
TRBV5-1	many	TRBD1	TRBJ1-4	TGCGCCAGCAGCCGTCTACAGGGGGCTCTTGAAAAACTGTTTTTT	CASSRLQGALEKLFF
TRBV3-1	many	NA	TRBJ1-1	TGTGCCAGCAGCCAAGCCTGGCCGACAGTAAACACTGAAGCTTTCTTT	CASSQAWPTVNTEAFF
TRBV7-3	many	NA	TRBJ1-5	TGTGCCAGCAGCTTATTTCCCCAGCATTTT	CASSLFPQHF
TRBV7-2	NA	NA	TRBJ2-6	TGTGCCAGCAGCTCCTTGCGGGGCCTATCCTCTGGGGCCAACGTCCTGACTTTC	CASSSLRGLSSGANVLTF
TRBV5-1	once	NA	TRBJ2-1	TGCGCCAGCAGCTGGGGGAGTAGCTCCTACAATGAGCAGTTCTTC	CASSWGSSSYNEQFF
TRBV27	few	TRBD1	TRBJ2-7	TGTGCCAGCAGACCCGGACAGGGGTTTGGGGAGCAGTACTTC	CASRPGQGFGEQYF
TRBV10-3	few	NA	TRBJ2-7	TGTGCCATCAGTGAAAAACACCCCTCCTACGAGCAGTACTTC	CAISEKHPSYEQYF
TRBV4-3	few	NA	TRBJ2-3	TGCGCCAGCAGCCAAGCGCAGGAGAACACAGATACGCAGTATTTT	CASSQAQENTDTQYF
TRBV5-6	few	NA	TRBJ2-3	TGTGCCAGCAGCATAGGCCCAGCGGCAGATACGCAGTATTTT	CASSIGPAADTQYF
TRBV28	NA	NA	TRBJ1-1	TGTGCCAGCAGTTTGGCAGGGTCAGTCACTGAAGCTTTCTTT	CASSLAGSVTEAFF
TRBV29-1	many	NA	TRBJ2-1	TGCAGCGTTGACGGGGGCGGTGATGAGCAGTTCTTC	CSVDGGGDEQFF
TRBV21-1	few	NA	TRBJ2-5	TGTGCCAGCAGAGGGGCAGAGACCCAGTACTTC	CASRGAETQYF
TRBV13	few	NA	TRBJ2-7	TGTGCCAGCAGCCCACCCCTTGAGAACGAGCAGTACTTC	CASSPPLENEQYF
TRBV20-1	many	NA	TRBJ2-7	TGCAGTGCTAGAGATGGAGGTACCGCCTACGAGCAGTACTTC	CSARDGGTAYEQYF
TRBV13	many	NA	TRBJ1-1	TGTGCCAGCAGCTTAGGCCTGTATGATGAAGCTTTCTTT	CASSLGLYDEAFF
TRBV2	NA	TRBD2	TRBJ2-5	TGTGCCAGCAGGACGCGGGGGGCCGGAGAGACCCAGTACTTC	CASRTRGAGETQYF
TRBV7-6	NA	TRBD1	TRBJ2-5	TGTGCCAGCAGCTCAGGACAGGGTCGAGAGACCCAGTACTTC	CASSSGQGRETQYF